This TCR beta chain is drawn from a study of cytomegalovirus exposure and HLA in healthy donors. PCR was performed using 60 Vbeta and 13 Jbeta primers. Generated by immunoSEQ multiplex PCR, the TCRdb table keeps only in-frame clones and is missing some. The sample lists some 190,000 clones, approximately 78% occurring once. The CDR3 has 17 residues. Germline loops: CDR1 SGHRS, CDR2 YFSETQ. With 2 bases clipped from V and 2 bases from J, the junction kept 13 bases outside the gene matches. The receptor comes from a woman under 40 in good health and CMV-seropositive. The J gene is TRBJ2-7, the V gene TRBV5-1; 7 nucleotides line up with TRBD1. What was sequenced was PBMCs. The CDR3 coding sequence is TGCGCCAGCAGCTTCGGACCCCGGGACAGCGTAACCTACGAGCAGTACTTC. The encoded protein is CASSFGPRDSVTYEQYF.